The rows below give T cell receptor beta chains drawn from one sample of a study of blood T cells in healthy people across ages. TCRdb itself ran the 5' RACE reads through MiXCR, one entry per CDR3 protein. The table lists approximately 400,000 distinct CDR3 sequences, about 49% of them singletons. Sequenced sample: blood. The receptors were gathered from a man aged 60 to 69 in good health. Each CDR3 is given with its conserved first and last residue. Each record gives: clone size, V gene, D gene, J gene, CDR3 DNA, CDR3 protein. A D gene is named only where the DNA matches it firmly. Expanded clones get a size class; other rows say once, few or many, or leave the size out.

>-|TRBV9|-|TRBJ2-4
TGTGCCAGCAGCGCGGACACACCGGACAGTCAGTACTTT
CASSADTPDSQYF
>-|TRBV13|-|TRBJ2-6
TGTGCCAGCAGCTTAGGGTCGGGCCGCACCTCTGGGGCCAACGTCCTGACTTTC
CASSLGSGRTSGANVLTF
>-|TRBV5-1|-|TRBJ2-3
TGCGCCAGCGGGGGCACAGATACGCAGTATTTT
CASGGTDTQYF
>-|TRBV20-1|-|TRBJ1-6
TGCAGTGCTAGAGATTGGCAGGGTCAGAATTCACCCCTCCACTTT
CSARDWQGQNSPLHF
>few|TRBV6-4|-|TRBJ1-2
TGTGCCAGCAGTGAGAGGGAGGGGAACTATGGCTACACCTTC
CASSEREGNYGYTF
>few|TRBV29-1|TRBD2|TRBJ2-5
TGCAGCGTTCGGGGGGGACTAGCGGGAGAGATACAGGAGACCCAGTACTTC
CSVRGGLAGEIQETQYF
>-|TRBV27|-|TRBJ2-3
TGTGCCAGCAGTTTACAGTCTGTGGCAGATACGCAGTATTTT
CASSLQSVADTQYF
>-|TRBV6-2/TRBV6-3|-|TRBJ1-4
TGTGCCAGCAGTCCGGGCGCCAATAATGAAAAACTGTTTTTT
CASSPGANNEKLFF
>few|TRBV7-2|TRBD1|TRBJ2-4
TGTGCCAGCAGCCCCCGGACAGGGATGAACATTCAGTACTTC
CASSPRTGMNIQYF
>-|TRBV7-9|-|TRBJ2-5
TGTGCCAGCAGCCCCCAGATGTACCAAGAGACCCAGTACTTC
CASSPQMYQETQYF
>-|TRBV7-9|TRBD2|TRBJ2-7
TGTGCCAGCAGCTTAGCGGCGGGGGACTACGAGCAGTACTTC
CASSLAAGDYEQYF
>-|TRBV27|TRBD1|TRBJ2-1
TGTGCCAGCCTCCCGCCCCCCCGTTCGGGTCAGGGGGCCAATGAGCAGTTCTTC
CASLPPPRSGQGANEQFF
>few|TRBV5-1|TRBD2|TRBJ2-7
TGCGCCAGCAGCTTGGTACTAGCGGGCTACGAGCAGTACTTC
CASSLVLAGYEQYF
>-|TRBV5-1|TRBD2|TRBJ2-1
TGCGCCAGCAGCTTGGAGACTAGCGGGGTCCGCAATGAGCAGTTCTTC
CASSLETSGVRNEQFF
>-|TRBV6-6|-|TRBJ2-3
TGTGCCAGCAGTTACTCGAATCGCGACTCTGGCACAGATACGCAGTATTTT
CASSYSNRDSGTDTQYF
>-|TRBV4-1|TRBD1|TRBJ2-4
TGCGCCAGCAGCCAAGATTTCGAGGGGGCAGCCAAAAACATTCAGTACTTC
CASSQDFEGAAKNIQYF
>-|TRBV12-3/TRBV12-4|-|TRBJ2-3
TGTGCCAGCAGCCGAAGCAGTTCCGGCGCAGATACGCAGTATTTT
CASSRSSSGADTQYF
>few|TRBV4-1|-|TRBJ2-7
TGCGCCAGCAGCCAAGAAGGCACAGCCGCCGAGCAGTACTTC
CASSQEGTAAEQYF
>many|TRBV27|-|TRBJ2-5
TGTGCCAGCAGTCCCCTCCAAGAGACCCAGTACTTC
CASSPLQETQYF
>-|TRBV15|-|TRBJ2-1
TGTGCCACCAGCACACGGAGTTCCTACAATGAGCAGTTCTTC
CATSTRSSYNEQFF
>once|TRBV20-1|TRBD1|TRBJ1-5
TGCAGTGCTAGCGGGACAGGTAGCAATCAGCCCCAGCATTTT
CSASGTGSNQPQHF
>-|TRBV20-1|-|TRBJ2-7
TGCAGTGCTCATGGGGACTCCTACGAGCAGTACTTC
CSAHGDSYEQYF
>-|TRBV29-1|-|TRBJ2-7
TGCAGCGTTGCAGCCTCGGGAAACGAGCAGTACTTC
CSVAASGNEQYF
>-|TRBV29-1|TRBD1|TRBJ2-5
TGCAGCACAAGGGACAGCCAAGAGACCCAGTACTTC
CSTRDSQETQYF
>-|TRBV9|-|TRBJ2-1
TGTGCCAGCAACGTAGAGGGACAAGCCCTAAATGAGCAGTTCTTC
CASNVEGQALNEQFF
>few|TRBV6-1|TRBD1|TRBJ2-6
TGTGCCAGCACGACAGGGAGCTCTGGGGCCAACGTCCTGACTTTC
CASTTGSSGANVLTF
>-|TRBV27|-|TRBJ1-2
TGTGCCAGCAGTTTTTCGAGGACCGCCTATGGCTACACCTTC
CASSFSRTAYGYTF
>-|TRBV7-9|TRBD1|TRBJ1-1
TGTGCCAGCACCACGACAGGGTGGACTGAAGCTTTCTTT
CASTTTGWTEAFF
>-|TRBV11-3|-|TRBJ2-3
TGTGCCAGCAGCTCGGGACCAGCCACAGATACGCAGTATTTT
CASSSGPATDTQYF
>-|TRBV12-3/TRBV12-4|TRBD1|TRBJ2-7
TGTGCCAGCAGTTTACGGACAGGGGCCGAGCAGTACTTC
CASSLRTGAEQYF
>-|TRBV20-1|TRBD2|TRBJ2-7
TGCAGTGCTAGCCTGGGACTAGCGGACTACGAGCAGTACTTC
CSASLGLADYEQYF
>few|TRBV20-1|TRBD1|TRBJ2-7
TGCAGTGCTAGAGAGGTCCGGGACAGTTCCTACGAGCAGTACTTC
CSAREVRDSSYEQYF
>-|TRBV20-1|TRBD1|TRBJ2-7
TGCAGTGCTGGGACAGGCTCTCACTACGAGCAGTACTTC
CSAGTGSHYEQYF
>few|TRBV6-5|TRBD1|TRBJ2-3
TGTGCCAGCAGTCCAGCTGCCGACAGGGCAGATACGCAGTATTTT
CASSPAADRADTQYF
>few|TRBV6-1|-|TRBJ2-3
TGTGCCAGCAGCCAAACAGGGTCTCAGTTGGATACGCAGTATTTT
CASSQTGSQLDTQYF
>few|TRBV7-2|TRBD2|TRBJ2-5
TGTGCCAGCAGCCCGCGGACTAGCGGACAAGAGACCCAGTACTTC
CASSPRTSGQETQYF
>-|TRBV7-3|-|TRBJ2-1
TGTGCCAGCAGCTTAGATGGAGGGAATGAGCAGTTCTTC
CASSLDGGNEQFF
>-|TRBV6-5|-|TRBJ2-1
TGTGCCAGCAGTGCCCCCAATGAGCAGTTCTTC
CASSAPNEQFF
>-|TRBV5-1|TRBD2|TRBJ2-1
TGCGCCAGCAGCTTGGCTGCGGGGGGGAACAATGAGCAGTTCTTC
CASSLAAGGNNEQFF
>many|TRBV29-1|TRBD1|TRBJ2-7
TGCAGCGGCATACAGGGGGCCCACGAGCAGTACTTC
CSGIQGAHEQYF
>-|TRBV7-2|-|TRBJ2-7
TGTGCCAGCAGCCCGGCAATGTACGAGCAGTACTTC
CASSPAMYEQYF
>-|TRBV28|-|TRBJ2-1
TGTGCCAGCAGTTTAACGGGGTATGAGCAGTTCTTC
CASSLTGYEQFF
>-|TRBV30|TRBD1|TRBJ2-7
TGTGCCTGTCCAGGGGACAGGGGCGTATACGAGCAGTACTTC
CACPGDRGVYEQYF
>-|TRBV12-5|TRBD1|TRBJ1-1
TGTGCTGGAAGTGGACAGGGTTTTTTAGGTGAAGCTTTCTTT
CAGSGQGFLGEAFF
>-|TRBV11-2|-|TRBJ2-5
TGTGCCAGCAGCTTTAGAGGGGGGCAAGAGACCCAGTACTTC
CASSFRGGQETQYF
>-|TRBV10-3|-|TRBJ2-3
TGTGCCATCAGTGAGGAAGGCAGGGGCTTTTATACGCAGTATTTT
CAISEEGRGFYTQYF
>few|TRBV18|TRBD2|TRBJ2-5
TGTGCCAGCTCACCAAAAACTAGCGGAGACCAAGAGACCCAGTACTTC
CASSPKTSGDQETQYF
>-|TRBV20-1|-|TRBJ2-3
TGCAGTGCTAGTGGGGGCGACCCACCAGATACGCAGTATTTT
CSASGGDPPDTQYF
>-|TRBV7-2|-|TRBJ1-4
TGTGCCAGCAGCTTTCAACCGGGTAGTGAAAAACTGTTTTTT
CASSFQPGSEKLFF
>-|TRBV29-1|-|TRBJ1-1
TGCAGCGTTGAAGATGATGAAGCTTTCTTT
CSVEDDEAFF
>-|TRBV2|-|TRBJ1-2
TGTGCCAGCAGTGACAGGGTATCCGGCTACACCTTC
CASSDRVSGYTF
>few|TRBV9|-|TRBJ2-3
TGTGCCAGCAGCGTAAGCGGTTTCACAGATACGCAGTATTTT
CASSVSGFTDTQYF
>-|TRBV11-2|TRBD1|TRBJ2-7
TGTGCCAGCAGCTCAGACAGGGCAGGCGAGCAGTACTTC
CASSSDRAGEQYF
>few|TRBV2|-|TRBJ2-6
TGTGCCAGCCTCGATTATGAGGCTGGGGCCAACGTCCTGACTTTC
CASLDYEAGANVLTF
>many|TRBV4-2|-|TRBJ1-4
TGTGCCAGCAGCCAGGCAGGGACGTCAACTAATGAAAAACTGTTTTTT
CASSQAGTSTNEKLFF
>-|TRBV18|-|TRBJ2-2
TGTGCCAGCTCACCAGGGCTGCACACCGGGGAGCTGTTTTTT
CASSPGLHTGELFF
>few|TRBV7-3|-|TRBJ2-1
TGTGCCAGCAGCCCTATCGGGGGAGGAATGCGCAATGAGCAGTTCTTC
CASSPIGGGMRNEQFF
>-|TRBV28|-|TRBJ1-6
TGTGCCAGCAGTCGCGCCGCGGGGCATAATTCACCCCTCCACTTT
CASSRAAGHNSPLHF
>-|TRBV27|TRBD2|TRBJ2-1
TGTGCCAGCACCCAAACCTACCCCGGGAGGTTAGGCAATGAGCAGTTCTTC
CASTQTYPGRLGNEQFF